This entry concerns a single T cell receptor beta chain. Its target is unknown. J gave up 5 bases and V 1 base, and 9 bases lay outside the gene matches. The CDR3 sequence is 16 residues long. Germline loops: CDR1 SSHAT, CDR2 FNYEAQ (reference sequence). The assay that was used to sequence DNA from cultured CD4+ T cells was the Oncomine TCR Beta short-read assay. MiXCR was run by TCRdb on the PCR reads, yielding one entry per CDR3 protein. The sample has 5,900 or so distinct CDR3 sequences, 32% seen once. Treatment specified: approximately 11-day PBMC culture with coronavirus spike peptide pools or control peptides (ViraFEST assay). These data originate in a study of vaccination and CD4 T cells after COVID-19.

The chain carries TRBV7-7 and TRBJ2-7; 9 bases agree with TRBD1. This sequence originates from a human donor who had recovered from COVID-19. Sequences were derived from CD4+ T cells from blood, cultured in vitro, sampled after SARS-CoV-2 vaccination. The DNA of the CDR3 is TGTGCCAGCAGCTTAGGACCCGGGACAGGGACGAACGAGCAGTACTTC. Encoded protein: CASSLGPGTGTNEQYF.